The entry below describes one T cell receptor beta chain. The data were taken from a study of cytomegalovirus exposure and HLA in healthy donors. Amplification used 60 Vbeta primers and 13 Jbeta primers. Produced via immunoSEQ multiplex PCR; TCRdb's table is partial and in-frame only. This table has a few hundred thousand clones, approximately 90% appearing once. The TCR comes from a woman aged 18-29 years in good health and CMV-seronegative. The source material was PBMCs.

CDR3 residues: CAWKKSGGIYEQYF. CDR3 sequence (DNA): TGTGCCTGGAAAAAGTCAGGGGGAATCTACGAGCAGTACTTC. The chain combines TRBV30 with TRBJ2-7; 7 bases map to TRBD1. Germline values: CDR1 GTSNPN, CDR2 SVGIG (reference sequence). Trimming cost V 4 bases and J 3 bases; bases outside gene matches: 9. CDR3 length: 14 amino acids.